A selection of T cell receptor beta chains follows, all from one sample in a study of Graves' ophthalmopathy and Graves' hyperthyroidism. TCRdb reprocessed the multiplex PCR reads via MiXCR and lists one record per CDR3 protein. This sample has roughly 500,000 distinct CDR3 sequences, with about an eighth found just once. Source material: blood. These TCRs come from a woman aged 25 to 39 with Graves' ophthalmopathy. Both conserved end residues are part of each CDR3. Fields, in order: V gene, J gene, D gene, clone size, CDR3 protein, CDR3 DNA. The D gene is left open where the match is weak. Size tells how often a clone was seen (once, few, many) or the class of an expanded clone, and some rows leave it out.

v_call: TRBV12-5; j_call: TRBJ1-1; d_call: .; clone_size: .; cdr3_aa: CASGFATSGTEAFF; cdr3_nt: TGTGCTAGTGGTTTCGCAACTTCGGGCACTGAAGCTTTCTTT
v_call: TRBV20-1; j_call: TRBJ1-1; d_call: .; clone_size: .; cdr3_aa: CSAKGMNTEAFF; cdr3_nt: TGCAGTGCTAAGGGTATGAACACTGAAGCTTTCTTT
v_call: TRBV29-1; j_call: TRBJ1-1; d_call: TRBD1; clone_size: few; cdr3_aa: CSGSRDRGRGTEAFF; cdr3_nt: TGCAGCGGATCCCGGGACAGGGGGCGCGGCACTGAAGCTTTCTTT
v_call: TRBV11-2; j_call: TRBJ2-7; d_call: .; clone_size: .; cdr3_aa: CASSLGQAPAYEQYF; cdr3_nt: TGTGCCAGCAGCTTAGGTCAAGCCCCAGCCTACGAGCAGTACTTC
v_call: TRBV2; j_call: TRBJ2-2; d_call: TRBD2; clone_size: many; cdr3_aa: CASSGRRLAGVTGELFF; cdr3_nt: TGTGCCAGCAGTGGTCGTCGACTAGCGGGAGTCACCGGGGAGCTGTTTTTT
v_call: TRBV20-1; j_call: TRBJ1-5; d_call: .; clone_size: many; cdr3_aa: CSARDREIQPQHF; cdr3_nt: TGCAGTGCTAGAGACAGGGAAATTCAGCCCCAGCATTTT
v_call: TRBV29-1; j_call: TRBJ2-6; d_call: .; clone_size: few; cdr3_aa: CSVEEPRTYDSGANVLTF; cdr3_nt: TGCAGCGTTGAAGAACCCAGAACGTATGACTCTGGGGCCAACGTCCTGACTTTC
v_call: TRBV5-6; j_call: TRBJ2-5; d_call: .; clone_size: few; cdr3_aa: CASSLFGVAAEETQYF; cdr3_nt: TGTGCCAGCAGCTTGTTTGGAGTGGCGGCTGAAGAGACCCAGTACTTC
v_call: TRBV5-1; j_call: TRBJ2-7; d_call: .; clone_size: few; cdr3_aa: CASSPVTIGYEQYF; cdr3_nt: TGCGCCAGCAGCCCAGTCACCATTGGCTACGAGCAGTACTTC
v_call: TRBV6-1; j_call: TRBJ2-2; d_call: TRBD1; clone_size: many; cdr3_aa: CASSVNRGTGELFF; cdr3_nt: TGTGCCAGCAGTGTTAACAGGGGCACCGGGGAGCTGTTTTTT
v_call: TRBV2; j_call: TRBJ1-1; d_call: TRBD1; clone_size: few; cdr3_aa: CASITGYGQAEAFF; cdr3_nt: TGTGCCAGCATTACTGGATATGGACAGGCTGAAGCTTTCTTT
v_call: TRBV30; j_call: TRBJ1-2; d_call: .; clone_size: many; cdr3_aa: CAWSGHYGYTF; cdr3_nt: TGTGCCTGGAGTGGACACTATGGCTACACCTTC
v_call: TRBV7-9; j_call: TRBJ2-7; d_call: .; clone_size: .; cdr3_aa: CASSLISRDSEQYF; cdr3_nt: TGTGCCAGCAGCTTAATATCCCGGGACTCCGAGCAGTACTTC
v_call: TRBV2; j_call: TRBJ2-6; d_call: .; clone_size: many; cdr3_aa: CASTEGANVLTF; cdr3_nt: TGTGCCAGCACGGAAGGGGCCAACGTCCTGACTTTC
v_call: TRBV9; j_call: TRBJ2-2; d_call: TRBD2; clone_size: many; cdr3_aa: CASSVGASGDWGANTGELFF; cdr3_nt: TGTGCCAGCAGCGTAGGGGCTAGCGGCGACTGGGGTGCGAACACCGGGGAGCTGTTTTTT
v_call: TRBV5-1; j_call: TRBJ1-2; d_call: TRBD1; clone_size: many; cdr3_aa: CASSPKQGNGYTF; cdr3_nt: TGCGCCAGCAGCCCCAAACAGGGGAATGGCTACACCTTC
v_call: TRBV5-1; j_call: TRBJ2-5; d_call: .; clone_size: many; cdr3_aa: CASSLSQAWETQYF; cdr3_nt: TGCGCCAGCAGCTTGAGTCAAGCTTGGGAGACCCAGTACTTC
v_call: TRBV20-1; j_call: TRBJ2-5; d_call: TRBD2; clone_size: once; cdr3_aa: CSAWTSGEETQYF; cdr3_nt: TGCAGTGCTTGGACTAGCGGGGAAGAGACCCAGTACTTC
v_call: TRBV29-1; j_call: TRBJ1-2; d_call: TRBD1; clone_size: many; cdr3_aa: CSDQDRGVGYTF; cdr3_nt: TGCAGCGACCAGGACAGGGGAGTTGGCTACACCTTC
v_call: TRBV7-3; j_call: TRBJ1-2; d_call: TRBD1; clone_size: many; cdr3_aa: CASSYDRGNGYTF; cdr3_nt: TGTGCCAGCAGCTATGACAGGGGGAATGGCTACACCTTC
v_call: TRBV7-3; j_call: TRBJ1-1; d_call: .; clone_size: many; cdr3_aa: CASSPLGRGTEAFF; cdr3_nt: TGTGCCAGCAGCCCCTTGGGCCGCGGAACTGAAGCTTTCTTT
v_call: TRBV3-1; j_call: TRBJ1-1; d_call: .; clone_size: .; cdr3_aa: CAVGWGGAAEAFF; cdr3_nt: TGTGCCGTCGGTTGGGGGGGGGCCGCTGAAGCTTTCTTT
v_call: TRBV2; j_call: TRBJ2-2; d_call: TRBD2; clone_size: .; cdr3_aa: CASRASGGLNTGELFF; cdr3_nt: TGTGCCAGCAGGGCTAGCGGGGGCTTAAACACCGGGGAGCTGTTTTTT
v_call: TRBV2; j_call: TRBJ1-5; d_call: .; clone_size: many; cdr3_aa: CASSDRDYSNQPQHF; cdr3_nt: TGTGCCAGCTCTGACCGTGACTATAGCAATCAGCCCCAGCATTTT
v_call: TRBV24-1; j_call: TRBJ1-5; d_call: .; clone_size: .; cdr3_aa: CATSDPGSNQPQHF; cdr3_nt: TGTGCCACCAGTGATCCCGGAAGCAATCAGCCCCAGCATTTT
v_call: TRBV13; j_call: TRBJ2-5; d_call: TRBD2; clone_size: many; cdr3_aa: CASSNSGSTQETQYF; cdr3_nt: TGTGCCAGCAGCAATAGCGGGTCGACCCAAGAGACCCAGTACTTC
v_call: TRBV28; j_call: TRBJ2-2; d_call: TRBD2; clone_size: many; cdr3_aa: CASSLSGLANTGELFF; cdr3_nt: TGTGCCAGCAGTTTATCGGGACTAGCGAACACCGGGGAGCTGTTTTTT
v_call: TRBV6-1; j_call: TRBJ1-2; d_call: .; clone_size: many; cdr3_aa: CASRFQGYGYTF; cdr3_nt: TGTGCCAGCCGGTTTCAGGGTTATGGCTACACCTTC
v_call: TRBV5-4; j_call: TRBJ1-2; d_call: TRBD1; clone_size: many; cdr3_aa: CAGGQGVEGNYGYTF; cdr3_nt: TGTGCCGGAGGACAGGGAGTAGAGGGGAACTATGGCTACACCTTC
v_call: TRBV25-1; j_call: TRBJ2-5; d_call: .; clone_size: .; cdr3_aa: CASSDYDHRVEGETQYF; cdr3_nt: TGTGCCAGCAGTGATTACGATCACCGGGTCGAGGGAGAGACCCAGTACTTC
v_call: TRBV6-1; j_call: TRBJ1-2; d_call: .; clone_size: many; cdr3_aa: CASRDPMRHYGYTF; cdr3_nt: TGTGCCAGCAGAGACCCGATGAGACACTATGGCTACACCTTC
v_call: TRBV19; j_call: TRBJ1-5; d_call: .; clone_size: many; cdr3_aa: CASNTRVRRNQPQHF; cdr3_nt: TGTGCCAGTAACACAAGGGTAAGGCGCAATCAGCCCCAGCATTTT
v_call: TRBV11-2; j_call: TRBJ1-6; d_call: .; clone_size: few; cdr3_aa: CASSPRGGWYSPLHF; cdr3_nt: TGTGCCAGCAGCCCCCGTGGGGGTTGGTATTCACCCCTCCACTTT